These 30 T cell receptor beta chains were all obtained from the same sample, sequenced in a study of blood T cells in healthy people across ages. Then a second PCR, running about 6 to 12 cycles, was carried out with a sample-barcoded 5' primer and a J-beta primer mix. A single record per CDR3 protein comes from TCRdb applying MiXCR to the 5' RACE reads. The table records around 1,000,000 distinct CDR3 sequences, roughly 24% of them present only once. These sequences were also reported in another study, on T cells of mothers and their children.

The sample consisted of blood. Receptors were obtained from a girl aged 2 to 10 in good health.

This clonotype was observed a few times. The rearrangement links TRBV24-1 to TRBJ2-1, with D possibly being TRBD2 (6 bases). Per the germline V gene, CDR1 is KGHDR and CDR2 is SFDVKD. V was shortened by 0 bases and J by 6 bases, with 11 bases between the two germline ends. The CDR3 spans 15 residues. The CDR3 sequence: CATSDLRLGVNEQFF. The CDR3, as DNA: TGTGCCACCAGTGATTTGAGACTAGGGGTCAATGAGCAGTTCTTC.

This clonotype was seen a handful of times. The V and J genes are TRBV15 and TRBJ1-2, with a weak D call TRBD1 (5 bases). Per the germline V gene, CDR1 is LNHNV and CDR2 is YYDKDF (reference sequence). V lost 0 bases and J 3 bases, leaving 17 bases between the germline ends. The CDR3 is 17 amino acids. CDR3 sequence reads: CATSRDWRTRGDYGYTF. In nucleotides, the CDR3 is TGTGCCACCAGCAGAGATTGGCGGACCCGGGGGGACTATGGCTACACCTTC.

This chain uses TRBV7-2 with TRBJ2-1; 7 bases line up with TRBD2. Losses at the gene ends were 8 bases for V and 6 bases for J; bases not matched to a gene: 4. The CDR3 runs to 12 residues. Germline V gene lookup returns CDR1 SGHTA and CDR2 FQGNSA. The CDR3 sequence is CASGWGGNEQFF. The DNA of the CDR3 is TGTGCCAGCGGGTGGGGGGGCAATGAGCAGTTCTTC.

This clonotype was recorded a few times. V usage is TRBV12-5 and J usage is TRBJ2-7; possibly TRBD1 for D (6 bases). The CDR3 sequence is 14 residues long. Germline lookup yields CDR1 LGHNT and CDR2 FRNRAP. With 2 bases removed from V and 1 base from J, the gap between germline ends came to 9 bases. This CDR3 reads CASGLTGQSYEQYF. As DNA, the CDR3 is TGTGCTAGTGGTTTGACAGGGCAATCCTACGAGCAGTACTTC.

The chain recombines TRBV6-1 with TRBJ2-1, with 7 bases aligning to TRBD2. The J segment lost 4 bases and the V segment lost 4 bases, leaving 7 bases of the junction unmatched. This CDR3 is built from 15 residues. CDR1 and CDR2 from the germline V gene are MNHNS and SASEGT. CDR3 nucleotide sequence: TGTGCCAGCAGTGGTGGCGAGCGGGGATACAATGAGCAGTTCTTC. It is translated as CASSGGERGYNEQFF.

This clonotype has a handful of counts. CDR3: CASSLVVARGQTETQYF. The CDR3 DNA reads as TGCGCCAGCAGCTTGGTGGTAGCGAGGGGTCAGACGGAGACCCAGTACTTC. J is TRBJ2-5 and V is TRBV5-1; D is perhaps TRBD1 or TRBD2 (5 bases each). V dropped 0 bases and J dropped 5 bases, with 20 bases sitting between them. CDR1 and CDR2 from the germline V gene are SGHRS and YFSETQ. The CDR3 covers 17 residues. Based on the CDR3 plus reference TRBV5-1 and TRBJ2-5, the full variable domain is KAGVTQTPRYLIKTRGQQVTLSCSPISGHRSVSWYQQTPGQGLQFLFEYFSETQRNKGNFPGRFSGRQFSNSRSEMNVSTLELGDSALYLCASSLVVARGQTETQYFGPGTRLLVL.

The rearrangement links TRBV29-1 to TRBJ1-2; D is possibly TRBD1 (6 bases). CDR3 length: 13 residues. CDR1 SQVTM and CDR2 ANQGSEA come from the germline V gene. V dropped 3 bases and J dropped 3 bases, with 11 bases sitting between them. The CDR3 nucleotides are TGCAGCGTTGAGAGGGACATTGACTATGGCTACACCTTC. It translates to CSVERDIDYGYTF.

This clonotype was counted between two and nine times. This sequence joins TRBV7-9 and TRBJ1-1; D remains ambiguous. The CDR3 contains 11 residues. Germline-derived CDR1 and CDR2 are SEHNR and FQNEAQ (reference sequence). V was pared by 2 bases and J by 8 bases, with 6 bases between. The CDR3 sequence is CASSLKGEAFF. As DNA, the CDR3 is TGTGCCAGCAGCTTAAAGGGAGAAGCTTTCTTT.

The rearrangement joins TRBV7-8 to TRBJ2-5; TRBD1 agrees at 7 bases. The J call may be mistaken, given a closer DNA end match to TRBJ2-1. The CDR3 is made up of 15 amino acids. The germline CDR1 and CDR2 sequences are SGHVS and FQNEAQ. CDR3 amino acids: CASSQDRPYYNEQFF. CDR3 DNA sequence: TGTGCCAGCAGCCAGGACAGGCCGTACTACAATGAGCAGTTCTTC.

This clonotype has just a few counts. CDR3 coding DNA: TGTGCCAGCACTGACGACAGGGTGCTTTACGAGCAGTACTTC. This codes for CASTDDRVLYEQYF. The chain joins TRBV12-3 or TRBV12-4 to TRBJ2-5; TRBD1 agrees at 7 bases. The J call is uncertain, as TRBJ2-7 better fits the DNA end. The CDR3 spans 14 residues.

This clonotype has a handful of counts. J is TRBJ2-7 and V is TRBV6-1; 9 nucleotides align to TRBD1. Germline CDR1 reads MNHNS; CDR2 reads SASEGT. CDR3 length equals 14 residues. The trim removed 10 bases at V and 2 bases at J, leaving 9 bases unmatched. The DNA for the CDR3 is TGTGCCACCGGAGTACAGGGGGCCGCCTACGAGCAGTACTTC. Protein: CATGVQGAAYEQYF.

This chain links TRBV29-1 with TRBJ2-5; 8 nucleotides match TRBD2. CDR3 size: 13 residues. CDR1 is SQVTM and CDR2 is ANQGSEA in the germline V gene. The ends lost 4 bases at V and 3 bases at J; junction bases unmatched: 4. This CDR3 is CSVGGRLEETQYF. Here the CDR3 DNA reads TGCAGCGTTGGCGGGAGGTTGGAAGAGACCCAGTACTTC.

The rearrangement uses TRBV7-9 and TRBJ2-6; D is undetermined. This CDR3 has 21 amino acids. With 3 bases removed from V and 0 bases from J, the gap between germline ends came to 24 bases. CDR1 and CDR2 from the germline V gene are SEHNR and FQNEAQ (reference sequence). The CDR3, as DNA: TGTGCCAGCAGCTTCCCTGACATAAGGGCATCTAACCCCTCTGGGGCCAACGTCCTGACTTTC. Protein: CASSFPDIRASNPSGANVLTF.

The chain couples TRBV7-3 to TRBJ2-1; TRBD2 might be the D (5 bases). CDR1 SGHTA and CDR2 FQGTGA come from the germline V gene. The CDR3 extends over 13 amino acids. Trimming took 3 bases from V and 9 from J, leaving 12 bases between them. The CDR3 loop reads CASSFQRDSEQFF. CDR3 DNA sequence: TGTGCCAGCAGCTTCCAGAGGGATAGTGAGCAGTTCTTC.

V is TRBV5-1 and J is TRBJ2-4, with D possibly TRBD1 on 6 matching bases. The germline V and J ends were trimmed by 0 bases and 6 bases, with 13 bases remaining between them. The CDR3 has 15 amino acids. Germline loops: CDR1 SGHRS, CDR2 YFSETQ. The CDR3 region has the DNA TGCGCCAGCAGCTTGGATCCAGGGGTAGGAAACATTCAGTACTTC. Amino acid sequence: CASSLDPGVGNIQYF.

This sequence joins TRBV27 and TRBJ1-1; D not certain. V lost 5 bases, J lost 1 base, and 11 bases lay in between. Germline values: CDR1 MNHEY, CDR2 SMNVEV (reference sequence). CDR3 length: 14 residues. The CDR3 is CASSPIPGNTEAFF. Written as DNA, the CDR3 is TGTGCCAGCAGTCCAATTCCAGGGAACACTGAAGCTTTCTTT.

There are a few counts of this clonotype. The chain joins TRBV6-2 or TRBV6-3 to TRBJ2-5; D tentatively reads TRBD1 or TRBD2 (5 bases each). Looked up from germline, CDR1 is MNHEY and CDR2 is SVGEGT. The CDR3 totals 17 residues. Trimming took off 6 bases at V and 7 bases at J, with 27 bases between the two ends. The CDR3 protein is CASSTNRRTGSVWTQYF. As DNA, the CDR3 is TGTGCCAGCAGCACAAACAGGCGGACGGGATCAGTGTGGACCCAGTACTTC.

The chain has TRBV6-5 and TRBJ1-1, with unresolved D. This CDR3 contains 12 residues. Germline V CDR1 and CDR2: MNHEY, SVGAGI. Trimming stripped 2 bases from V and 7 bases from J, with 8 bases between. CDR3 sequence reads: CASSYLQREAFF. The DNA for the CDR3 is TGTGCCAGCAGTTACCTCCAGCGTGAAGCTTTCTTT.

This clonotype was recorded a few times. As DNA, the CDR3 is TGTGCCAGCAGCTGGGACGTCTACGAGCAGTACTTC. Its translation is CASSWDVYEQYF. This chain joins TRBV12-3 or TRBV12-4 and TRBJ2-5, with D perhaps matching TRBD1 or TRBD2 (5 bases each). The better agreement between TRBJ2-7 and the DNA end casts doubt on the J call. The CDR3 length is 12 residues.

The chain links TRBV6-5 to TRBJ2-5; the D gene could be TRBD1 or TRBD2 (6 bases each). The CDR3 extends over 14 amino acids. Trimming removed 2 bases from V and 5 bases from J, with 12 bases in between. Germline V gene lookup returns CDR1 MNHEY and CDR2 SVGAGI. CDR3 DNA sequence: TGTGCCAGCAGTTACGGGAGAGGGGGGGAGACCCAGTACTTC. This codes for CASSYGRGGETQYF.

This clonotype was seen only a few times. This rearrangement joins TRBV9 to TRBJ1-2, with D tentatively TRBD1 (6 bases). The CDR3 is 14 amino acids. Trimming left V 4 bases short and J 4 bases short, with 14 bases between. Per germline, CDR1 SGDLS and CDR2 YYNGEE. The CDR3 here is CASSPGQSFYGYTF. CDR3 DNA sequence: TGTGCCAGCAGCCCAGGACAGAGCTTCTATGGCTACACCTTC. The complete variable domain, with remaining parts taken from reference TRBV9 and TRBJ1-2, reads DSGVTQTPKHLITATGQRVTLRCSPRSGDLSVYWYQQSLDQGLQFLIQYYNGEERAKGNILERFSAQQFPDLHSELNLSSLELGDSALYFCASSPGQSFYGYTFGSGTRLTVV.

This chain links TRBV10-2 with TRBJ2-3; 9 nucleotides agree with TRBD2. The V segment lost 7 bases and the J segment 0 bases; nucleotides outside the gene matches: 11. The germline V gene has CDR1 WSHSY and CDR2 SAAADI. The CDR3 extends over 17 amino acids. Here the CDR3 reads CASTTQLSGRSTDTQYF. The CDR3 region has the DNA TGCGCCAGCACCACTCAGCTAAGCGGGAGGAGCACAGATACGCAGTATTTT.

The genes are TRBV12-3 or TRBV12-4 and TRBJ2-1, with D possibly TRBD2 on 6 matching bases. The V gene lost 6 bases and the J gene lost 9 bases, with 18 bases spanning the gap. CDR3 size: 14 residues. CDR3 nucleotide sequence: TGTGCCAGCAGCGGGACTCCCAGTGACCTTGAGCAGTTCTTC. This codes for CASSGTPSDLEQFF.

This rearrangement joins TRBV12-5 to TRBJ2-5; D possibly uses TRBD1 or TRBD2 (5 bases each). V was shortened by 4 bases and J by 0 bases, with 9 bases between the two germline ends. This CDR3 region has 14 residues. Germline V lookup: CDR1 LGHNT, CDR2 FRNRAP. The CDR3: CASGSGPYQETQYF. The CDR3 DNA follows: TGTGCTAGTGGTTCGGGACCCTACCAAGAGACCCAGTACTTC.

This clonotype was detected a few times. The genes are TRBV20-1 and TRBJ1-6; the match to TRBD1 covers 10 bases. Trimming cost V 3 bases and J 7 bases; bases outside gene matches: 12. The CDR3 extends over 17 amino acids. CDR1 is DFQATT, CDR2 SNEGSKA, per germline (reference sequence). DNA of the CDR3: TGCAGTGCTAGGTTCCGGGACAGGGGCACCCGAAATTCACCCCTCCACTTT. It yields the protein CSARFRDRGTRNSPLHF.

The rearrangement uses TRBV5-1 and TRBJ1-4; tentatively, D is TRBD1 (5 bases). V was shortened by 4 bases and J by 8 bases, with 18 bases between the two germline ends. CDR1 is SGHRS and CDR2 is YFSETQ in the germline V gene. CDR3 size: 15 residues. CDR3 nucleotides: TGCGCCAGCAGCGTCGGGAGGAGGGGAGGAGAAAAACTGTTTTTT. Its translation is CASSVGRRGGEKLFF.

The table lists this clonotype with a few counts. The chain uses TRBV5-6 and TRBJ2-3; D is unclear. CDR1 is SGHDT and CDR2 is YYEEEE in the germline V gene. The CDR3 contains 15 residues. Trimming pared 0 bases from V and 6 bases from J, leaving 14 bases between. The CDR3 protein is CASSLEGDSTDTQYF. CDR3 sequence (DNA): TGTGCCAGCAGCTTGGAAGGAGACTCGACGGATACGCAGTATTTT.

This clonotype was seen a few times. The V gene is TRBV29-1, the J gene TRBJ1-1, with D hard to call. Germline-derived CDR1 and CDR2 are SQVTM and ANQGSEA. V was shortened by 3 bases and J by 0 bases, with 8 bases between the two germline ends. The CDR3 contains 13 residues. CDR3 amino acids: CSVDGGLNTEAFF. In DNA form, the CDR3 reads TGCAGCGTTGACGGCGGTTTGAACACTGAAGCTTTCTTT.

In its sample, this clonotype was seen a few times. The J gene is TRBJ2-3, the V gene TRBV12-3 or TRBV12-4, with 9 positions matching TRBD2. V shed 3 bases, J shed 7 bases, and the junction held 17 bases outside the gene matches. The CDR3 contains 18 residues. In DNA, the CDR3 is TGTGCCAGCAGTTTTCATCGTCTGGCGGGGGGGGCGGGAAATACGCAGTATTTT. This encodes CASSFHRLAGGAGNTQYF.

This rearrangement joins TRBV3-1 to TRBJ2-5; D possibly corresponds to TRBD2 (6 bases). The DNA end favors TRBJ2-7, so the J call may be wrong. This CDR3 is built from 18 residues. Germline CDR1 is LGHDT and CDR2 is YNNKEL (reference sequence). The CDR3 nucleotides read TGTGCCAGCAGCCCTATACGACATATAGCGGCAGTCCCCTACGAGCAGTACTTC. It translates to CASSPIRHIAAVPYEQYF.